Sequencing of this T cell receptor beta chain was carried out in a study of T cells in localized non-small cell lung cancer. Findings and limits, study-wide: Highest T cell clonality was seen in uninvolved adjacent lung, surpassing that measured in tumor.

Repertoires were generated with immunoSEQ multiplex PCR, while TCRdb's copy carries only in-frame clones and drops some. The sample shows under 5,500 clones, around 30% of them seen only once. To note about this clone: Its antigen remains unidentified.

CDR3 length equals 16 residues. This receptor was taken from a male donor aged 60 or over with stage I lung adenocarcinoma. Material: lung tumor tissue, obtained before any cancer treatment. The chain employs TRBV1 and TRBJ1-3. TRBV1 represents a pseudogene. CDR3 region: CASSQGGGRSGNTIYF. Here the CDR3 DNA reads TGCGCCAGCAGCCAGGGGGGAGGGAGGAGTGGAAACACCATATATTTT.